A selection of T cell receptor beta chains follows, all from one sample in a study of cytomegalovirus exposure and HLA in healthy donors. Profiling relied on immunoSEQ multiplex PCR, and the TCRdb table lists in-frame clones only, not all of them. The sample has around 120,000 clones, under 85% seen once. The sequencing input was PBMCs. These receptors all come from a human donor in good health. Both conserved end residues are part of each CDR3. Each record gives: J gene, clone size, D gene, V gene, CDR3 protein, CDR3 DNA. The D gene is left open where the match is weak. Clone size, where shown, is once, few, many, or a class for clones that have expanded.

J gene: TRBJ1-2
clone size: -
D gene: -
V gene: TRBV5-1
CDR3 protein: CASSLDARGNGYTF
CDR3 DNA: TGCGCCAGCAGCTTGGATGCGCGGGGGAACGGCTACACCTTC

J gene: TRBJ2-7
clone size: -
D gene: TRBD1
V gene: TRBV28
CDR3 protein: CASSSGQGAYEQYF
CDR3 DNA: TGTGCCAGCAGTTCCGGACAGGGGGCTTACGAGCAGTACTTC

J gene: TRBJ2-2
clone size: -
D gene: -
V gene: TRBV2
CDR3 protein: CASSGAGELFF
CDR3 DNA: TGTGCCAGCAGTGGCGCCGGGGAGCTGTTTTTT

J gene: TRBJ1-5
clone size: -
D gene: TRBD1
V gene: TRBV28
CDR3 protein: CASSVGQGGNQPQHF
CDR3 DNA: TGTGCCAGCAGCGTGGGGCAGGGGGGCAATCAGCCCCAGCATTTT

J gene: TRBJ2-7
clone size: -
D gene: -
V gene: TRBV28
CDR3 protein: CASRSGQGGFSEQYF
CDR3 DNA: TGTGCCAGCAGGTCAGGGCAGGGCGGTTTTAGCGAGCAGTACTTC

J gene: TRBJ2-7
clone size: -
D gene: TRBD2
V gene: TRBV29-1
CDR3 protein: CSVVTSGNVDPYEQYF
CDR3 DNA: TGCAGCGTTGTGACTAGCGGGAACGTCGACCCCTACGAGCAGTACTTC

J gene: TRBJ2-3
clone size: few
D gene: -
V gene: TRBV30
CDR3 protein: CAWSGAPLGDTQYF
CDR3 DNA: TGTGCCTGGAGTGGGGCCCCCCTCGGAGATACGCAGTATTTT

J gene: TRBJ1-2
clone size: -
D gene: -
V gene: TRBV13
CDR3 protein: CASSHKTGSNYGYTF
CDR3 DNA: TGTGCCAGCAGCCACAAGACAGGATCTAACTATGGCTACACCTTC

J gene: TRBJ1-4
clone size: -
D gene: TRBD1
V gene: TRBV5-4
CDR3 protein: CASSPGGGGREKLFF
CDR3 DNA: TGTGCCAGCAGCCCCGGTGGAGGGGGCCGTGAAAAACTGTTTTTT

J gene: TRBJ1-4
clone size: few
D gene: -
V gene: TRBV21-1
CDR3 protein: CASSKSPGTTTNEKLFF
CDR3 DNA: TGTGCCAGCAGCAAAAGCCCCGGGACAACAACTAATGAAAAACTGTTTTTT

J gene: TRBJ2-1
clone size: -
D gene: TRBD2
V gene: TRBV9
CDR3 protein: CASSKTGTSGRAGEQFF
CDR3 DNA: TGTGCCAGCAGCAAGACTGGGACTAGCGGGAGGGCGGGTGAGCAGTTCTTC

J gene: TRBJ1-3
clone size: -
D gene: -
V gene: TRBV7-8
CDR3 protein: CASSPYFMGNTIYF
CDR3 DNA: TGTGCCAGCAGCCCCTATTTCATGGGAAACACCATATATTTT

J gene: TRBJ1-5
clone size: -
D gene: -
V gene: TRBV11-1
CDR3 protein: CASSFQMNQPQHF
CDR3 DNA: TGTGCCAGCAGCTTTCAGATGAATCAGCCCCAGCATTTT

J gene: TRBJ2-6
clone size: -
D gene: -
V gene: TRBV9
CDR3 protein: CASSSGANGLTF
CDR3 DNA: TGTGCCAGCTCCTCTGGGGCCAACGGCCTGACTTTC

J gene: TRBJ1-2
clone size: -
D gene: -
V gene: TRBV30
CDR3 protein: CAWSVQTGQGFGYTF
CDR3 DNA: TGTGCCTGGAGTGTCCAGACAGGCCAGGGGTTCGGCTACACCTTC

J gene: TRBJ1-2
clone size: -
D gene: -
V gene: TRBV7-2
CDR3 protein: CASSPDKNYGYTF
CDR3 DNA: TGTGCCAGCAGCCCAGACAAAAACTATGGCTACACCTTC

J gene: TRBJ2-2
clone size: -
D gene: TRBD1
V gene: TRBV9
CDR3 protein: CASSERGDRPGELFF
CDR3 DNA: TGTGCCAGCAGCGAGAGGGGGGACAGGCCCGGGGAGCTGTTTTTT

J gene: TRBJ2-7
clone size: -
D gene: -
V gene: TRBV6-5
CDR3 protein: CASSYRGVDYEQYF
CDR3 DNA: TGTGCCAGCAGTTACAGGGGCGTCGATTACGAGCAGTACTTC

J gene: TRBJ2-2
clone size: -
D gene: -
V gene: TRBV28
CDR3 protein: CASSLSIGATGELFF
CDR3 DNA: TGTGCCAGCAGTTTATCTATCGGAGCCACCGGGGAGCTGTTTTTT

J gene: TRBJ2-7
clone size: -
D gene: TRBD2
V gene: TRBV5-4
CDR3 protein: CASSPSGLAVYEQYF
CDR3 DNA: TGTGCCAGCAGCCCAAGCGGACTAGCGGTCTACGAGCAGTACTTC

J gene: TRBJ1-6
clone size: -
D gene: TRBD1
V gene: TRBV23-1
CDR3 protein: CASSQSSGTGQSPLHF
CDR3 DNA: TGCGCCAGCAGTCAATCGAGCGGGACAGGGCAGTCACCCCTCCACTTT

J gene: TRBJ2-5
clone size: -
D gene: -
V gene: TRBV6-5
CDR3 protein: CASSYSDGDSGMTQYF
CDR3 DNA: TGTGCCAGCAGTTACTCGGACGGGGACTCGGGGATGACCCAGTACTTC

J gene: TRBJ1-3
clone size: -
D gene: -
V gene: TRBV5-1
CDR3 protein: CASSLGSGNGNTIYF
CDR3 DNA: TGCGCCAGCAGCTTGGGGTCCGGGAATGGAAACACCATATATTTT

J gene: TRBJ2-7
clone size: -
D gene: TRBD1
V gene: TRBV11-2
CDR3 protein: CASSLDRDRSSYEQYF
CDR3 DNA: TGTGCCAGCAGCTTAGATCGGGACAGGTCCTCCTACGAGCAGTACTTC

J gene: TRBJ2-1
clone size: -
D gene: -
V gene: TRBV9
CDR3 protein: CASSDISGTKQFF
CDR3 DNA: TGTGCCAGCAGCGACATATCCGGGACAAAGCAGTTCTTC

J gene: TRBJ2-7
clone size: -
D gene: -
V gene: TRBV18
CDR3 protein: CASSPTRDKSYEQYF
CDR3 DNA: TGTGCCAGCTCACCGACAAGGGACAAGTCCTACGAGCAGTACTTC

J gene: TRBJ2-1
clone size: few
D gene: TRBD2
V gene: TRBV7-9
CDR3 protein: CASSGRRLAVDEQFF
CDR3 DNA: TGTGCCAGCAGCGGAAGACGACTAGCCGTCGATGAGCAGTTCTTC

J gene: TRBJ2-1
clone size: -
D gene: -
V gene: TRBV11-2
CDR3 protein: CASSPGLWVDEQFF
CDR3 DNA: TGTGCCAGCAGCCCGGGACTTTGGGTAGATGAGCAGTTCTTC

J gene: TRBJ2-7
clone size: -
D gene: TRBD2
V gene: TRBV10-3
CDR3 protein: CAISERTSIHEQYF
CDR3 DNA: TGTGCCATCAGTGAGCGGACTAGCATCCACGAGCAGTACTTC

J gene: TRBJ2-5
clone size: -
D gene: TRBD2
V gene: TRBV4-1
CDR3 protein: CASSRNAGEQETQYF
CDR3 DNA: TGCGCCAGCAGCCGTAACGCGGGAGAACAAGAGACCCAGTACTTC

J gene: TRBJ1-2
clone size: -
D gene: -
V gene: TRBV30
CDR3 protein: CAWTLNRVRGYGYTF
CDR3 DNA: TGTGCCTGGACACTAAACAGGGTACGTGGCTATGGCTACACCTTC

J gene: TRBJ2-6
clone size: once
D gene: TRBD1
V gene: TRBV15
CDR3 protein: CATSMGQFSGANVLTF
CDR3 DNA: TGTGCCACCAGCATGGGACAGTTCTCTGGGGCCAACGTCCTGACTTTC

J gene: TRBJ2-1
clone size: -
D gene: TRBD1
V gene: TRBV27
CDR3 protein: CASSTPRDRGYNEQFF
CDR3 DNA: TGTGCCAGCAGCACCCCCCGGGACAGGGGATACAATGAGCAGTTCTTC

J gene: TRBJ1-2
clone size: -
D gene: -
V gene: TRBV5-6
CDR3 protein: CASSSTKQDGYTF
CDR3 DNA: TGTGCCAGCAGCTCAACGAAACAGGACGGCTACACCTTC

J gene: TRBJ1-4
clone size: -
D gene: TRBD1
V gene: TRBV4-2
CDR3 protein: CASSQPQQTGISEKLFF
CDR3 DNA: TGTGCCAGCAGCCAACCGCAGCAGACAGGGATTAGCGAAAAACTGTTTTTT

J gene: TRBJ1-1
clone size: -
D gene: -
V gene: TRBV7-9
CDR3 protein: CASDYGLNTEAFF
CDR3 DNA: TGTGCCAGCGACTATGGGCTGAACACTGAAGCTTTCTTT